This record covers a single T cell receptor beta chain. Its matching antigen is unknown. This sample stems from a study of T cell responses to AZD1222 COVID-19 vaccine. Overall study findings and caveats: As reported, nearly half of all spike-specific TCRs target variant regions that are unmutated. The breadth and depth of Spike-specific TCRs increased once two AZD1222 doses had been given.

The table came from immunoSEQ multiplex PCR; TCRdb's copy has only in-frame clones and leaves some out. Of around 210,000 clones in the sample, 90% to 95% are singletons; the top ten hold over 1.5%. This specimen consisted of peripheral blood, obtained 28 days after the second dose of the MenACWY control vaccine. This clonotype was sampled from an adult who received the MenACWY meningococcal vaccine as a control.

The CDR3 protein is CASSLAQAGTAGELFF. DNA of the CDR3: TGTGCCAGCAGCTTAGCGCAGGCCGGTACCGCCGGGGAGCTGTTTTTT. The rearrangement links TRBV7-2 to TRBJ2-2; D not certain. This CDR3 comprises 16 residues. Germline V lookup: CDR1 SGHTA, CDR2 FQGNSA. The ends were cut back, 0 bases at V and 6 bases at J, with 14 bases in the middle.